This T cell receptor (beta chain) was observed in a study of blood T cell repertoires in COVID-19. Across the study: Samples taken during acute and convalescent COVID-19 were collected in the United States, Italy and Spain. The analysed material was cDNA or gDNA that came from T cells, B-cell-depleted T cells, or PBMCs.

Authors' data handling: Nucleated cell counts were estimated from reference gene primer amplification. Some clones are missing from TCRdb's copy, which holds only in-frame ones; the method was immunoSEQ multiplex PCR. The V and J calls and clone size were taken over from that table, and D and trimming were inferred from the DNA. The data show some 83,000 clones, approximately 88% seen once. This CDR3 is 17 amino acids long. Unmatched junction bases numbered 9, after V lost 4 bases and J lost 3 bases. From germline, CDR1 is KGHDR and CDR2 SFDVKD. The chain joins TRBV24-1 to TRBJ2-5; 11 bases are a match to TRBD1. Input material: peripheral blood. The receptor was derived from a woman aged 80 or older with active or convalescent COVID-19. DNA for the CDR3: TGTGCCACCAGTGACCCCGGGACAGGGGGACAGAAAGAGACCCAGTACTTC. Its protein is CATSDPGTGGQKETQYF.